This TCR beta chain appears in the sequencing data of a study of CD8+ T cells in alopecia areata. About the research overall: Among treated patients, severity was scored by affected scalp area percentage. General study results and limits: Among the top 100, expanded CD8+ clones, as well as scalp clonality, were significantly decreased by tofacitinib.

Germline V gene lookup returns CDR1 MDHEN and CDR2 SYDVKM. The ends were cut back, 5 bases at V and 5 bases at J, with 14 bases in the middle. This CDR3 contains 14 residues. Indicated treatment: oral pan-JAK inhibitor, 5-10 mg twice daily. Collection of lesional scalp punch biopsies and peripheral blood was performed in alopecia areata patients. Investigators isolated RNA and reverse transcribed it into cDNA to act as the sequencing template. Clones were sequenced by immunoSEQ multiplex PCR, and TCRdb holds only the in-frame ones, with some missing. The sample records roughly 220,000 clones, just over 65% being singletons. Regarding this clone: Its antigen is currently unknown.

The material was CD4+ T cells sorted from blood, obtained between weeks 43 and 45, from a patient treated with tofacitinib. The receptor was isolated from a human donor with alopecia areata. This chain links TRBV28 with TRBJ2-3; no definite D call. CDR3: CASSPTSGEDTQYF. In DNA, the CDR3 is TGTGCCAGCAGTCCGACTTCAGGTGAAGATACGCAGTATTTT.